A selection of T cell receptor beta chains follows, all from one sample in a study of shared clonotypes between healthy human individuals. Some clones are missing from TCRdb's copy, which holds only in-frame ones; the method was immunoSEQ multiplex PCR. The sample shows over a million clones, around 98% of them seen only once. The sequenced sample was naive CD4+ T cells sorted from blood. Receptor source: a young man in good health. CDR3s leave out the opening cysteine and the closing phenylalanine or tryptophan. Some rows mark clone size as missing; the rest say once, few, many or name a class of expanded clone.

j_gene: TRBJ2-1; len: 14; abundance: NA; v_gene: TRBV7-9; CDR3aa: ASSLEWSGAYNEQF
j_gene: TRBJ2-5; len: 12; abundance: NA; v_gene: TRBV5-5; CDR3aa: ASSSLDGKETQY
j_gene: TRBJ1-5; len: 13; abundance: NA; v_gene: TRBV19; CDR3aa: ASSADILSYQPQH
j_gene: TRBJ2-1; len: 16; abundance: NA; v_gene: TRBV19; CDR3aa: ASSTGTSGGRGGNEQF
j_gene: TRBJ1-4; len: 14; abundance: once; v_gene: TRBV28; CDR3aa: ASSLPSRGDGEKLF
j_gene: TRBJ2-5; len: 12; abundance: NA; v_gene: TRBV28; CDR3aa: ASSLRGRVETQY
j_gene: TRBJ2-1; len: 9; abundance: once; v_gene: TRBV20-1; CDR3aa: SAPTSGKVF
j_gene: TRBJ2-1; len: 15; abundance: NA; v_gene: TRBV28; CDR3aa: ASSSPVYRENHNEQF
j_gene: TRBJ1-1; len: 12; abundance: NA; v_gene: TRBV5-1; CDR3aa: ASSLGGPSSEAF
j_gene: TRBJ2-1; len: 12; abundance: NA; v_gene: TRBV7-3; CDR3aa: ASSFWSGKGEQF
j_gene: TRBJ1-4; len: 15; abundance: NA; v_gene: TRBV7-9; CDR3aa: ASSLITLGQSGEKLF
j_gene: TRBJ1-1; len: 11; abundance: NA; v_gene: TRBV28; CDR3aa: ASSFRGATEAF
j_gene: TRBJ2-2; len: 12; abundance: NA; v_gene: TRBV29-1; CDR3aa: SVEETRNTGELF
j_gene: TRBJ1-4; len: 11; abundance: NA; v_gene: TRBV29-1; CDR3aa: SVLSATNEKLF
j_gene: TRBJ2-7; len: 13; abundance: NA; v_gene: TRBV10-2; CDR3aa: ASSEGLAGVSEQY
j_gene: TRBJ2-7; len: 11; abundance: NA; v_gene: TRBV6-5; CDR3aa: ASRPGQAYEQY
j_gene: TRBJ2-3; len: 14; abundance: NA; v_gene: TRBV6-6; CDR3aa: ASSYSRQGSTDTQY
j_gene: TRBJ2-5; len: 16; abundance: NA; v_gene: TRBV9; CDR3aa: ASSVEGLMGHSQETQY
j_gene: TRBJ2-7; len: 10; abundance: NA; v_gene: TRBV29-1; CDR3aa: SVADVGAEQY
j_gene: TRBJ2-1; len: 14; abundance: once; v_gene: TRBV29-1; CDR3aa: SVVGTSGKTYNEQF
j_gene: TRBJ1-4; len: 13; abundance: once; v_gene: TRBV5-1; CDR3aa: ASSVGQPTNEKLF
j_gene: TRBJ2-3; len: 14; abundance: NA; v_gene: TRBV7-2; CDR3aa: ASSLRQRGRTDTQY
j_gene: TRBJ2-2; len: 13; abundance: NA; v_gene: TRBV7-8; CDR3aa: ASSRGTSGTGELF